This T cell receptor beta chain was observed in a study of CD4 T cells in relation to SARS-CoV-2 and coronaviruses. Study-wide context: No peptide or an HIV-1 Nef peptide pool served as negative control.

The table came from immunoSEQ multiplex PCR; TCRdb's copy has only in-frame clones and leaves some out. The sample shows some 21,000 clones, 76% of them seen only once. CDR1 is LNHDA and CDR2 is SQIVND in the germline V gene (reference sequence). The CDR3 length is 19 residues. V was cut by 3 bases and J by 0 bases, with 21 bases left in between. The unexposed donors gave CD4+ T cells in about 2011-2019, prior to COVID-19. The cells were cultured for approximately 10 days before CD4+ T cells were isolated. Unexposed-donor CD4+ T cells were probed with SARS-CoV-2 S/N and four cold-coronavirus spikes, cells permitting. PBMCs were plated at two million per well in IL-2-containing medium. Overall study results and limits: No donor gave both pre-pandemic and post-infection samples.

About this clone itself: The antigen remains undetermined.

The material sequenced was CD4+ T cells from PBMCs, cultured in vitro. The source of this sequence is a human donor in good health. The genes are TRBV19 and TRBJ1-3; possible D gene TRBD1, 6 bases. Here the CDR3 DNA reads TGTGCCAGTAGTATGGTTTGGCGCGGGGGCTTGAGCTCTGGAAACACCATATATTTT. It codes for CASSMVWRGGLSSGNTIYF.